One T cell receptor (beta chain) is described in this entry. The data stem from a study of blood T cell repertoires in COVID-19. Using immunoSEQ multiplex PCR, the repertoire was profiled, and TCRdb retains in-frame clones only, with some absent. The profile shows about 240,000 clones, around 85% of them singletons. Germline CDR1 SGDLS, CDR2 YYNGEE. V was cut by 6 bases and J by 4 bases, with 10 bases left in between. This CDR3 is 13 amino acids long. V and J are TRBV9 and TRBJ2-2, with a tentative D call TRBD2 (5 bases). The clonotype comes from a woman of 80 years or more with acute or convalescent COVID-19. Sequences were obtained from peripheral blood. The CDR3: CASKIGSTGELFF. DNA of the CDR3: TGTGCCAGCAAGATAGGGAGCACCGGGGAGCTGTTTTTT.